Each of the 15 T cell receptor beta chains below was sequenced from the same sample in a study of T cell repertoires in cytomegalovirus infection (dated 2019 in TCRdb). Data came from an Illumina HiSeq 1500. TCRdb cleaned the public reads at Q25 with fastp, built clones with MiXCR and kept in-frame beta chains. CDR3 protein sequences are deduplicated, and each keeps its most common genes and DNA. The sample data list 900,000 to 950,000 distinct CDR3 sequences, and about a third of these were observed just once. Around 15% of the sample is held by the ten biggest clonotypes. The treatment or condition label for this specimen denotes: in vitro stimulation with specific CMV peptide epitopes to enrich CMV-specific T cells. These receptors lack a known antigen. The sequenced sample was cultured CD8+ T cells from PBMCs, obtained from culture after CMV antigen stimulation. The receptors derive from a human donor in good health (CMV status not recorded). Some clones in this sample may be carry-over from other donors' samples.

DNA of the CDR3: TGTGCCAGCAGCTCGACTAGCGGGGGGGCCTACGAGCAGTACGTC. Its translation: CASSSTSGGAYEQYV. This chain joins TRBV11-1 and TRBJ2-7, with TRBD2 matching 14 bases. The CDR3 is made up of 15 amino acids. CDR1 SGHAT and CDR2 FQDESV come from the germline V gene (reference sequence). V trimming: 4 bases; J trimming: 2 bases; junction bases outside the gene matches: 1.

This clonotype was seen repeatedly, ten times or more. V gene TRBV11-2 combines with J gene TRBJ2-1; 8 nucleotides line up with TRBD1. V gave up 0 bases and J gave up 7 bases; unmatched junction bases: 5. The CDR3 has 15 amino acids. The germline CDR1 and CDR2 sequences are SGHAT and FQNNGV. CDR3 amino acids: CASSLDRTGRNEQFF. The DNA of the CDR3 is TGTGCCAGCAGCTTAGATCGGACAGGGCGAAATGAGCAGTTCTTC.

This clonotype has only a few counts. This sequence joins TRBV7-9 and TRBJ1-2; 7 bases agree with TRBD1. With 5 bases clipped from V and 0 bases from J, the junction kept 9 bases outside the gene matches. Germline CDR1 and CDR2: SEHNR and FQNEAQ (reference sequence). The CDR3 sequence is 16 residues long. The CDR3 DNA reads TGTGCCAGCAGCCCACCCCGGGACAGTGCTAACTATGGCTACACCTTC. Encoded protein: CASSPPRDSANYGYTF.

The chain recombines TRBV5-4 with TRBJ2-1; 10 nucleotides agree with TRBD2. Germline loops: CDR1 SGHNT, CDR2 YYREEE (reference sequence). This CDR3 is 17 amino acids long. J lost 3 bases, V lost 0 bases, and 6 bases had no gene match. CDR3 protein: CASSLGAGGPYYNEQFF. CDR3 nucleotide sequence: TGTGCCAGCAGCTTGGGAGCGGGGGGGCCTTACTACAATGAGCAGTTCTTC.

In its sample, this clonotype was seen once. The rearrangement links TRBV6-2 or TRBV6-3 to TRBJ2-3; 13 positions agree with TRBD2. The germline CDR1 and CDR2 sequences are MNHEY and SVGEGT. The length of the CDR3 is 17 residues. With 7 bases clipped from V and 3 bases from J, the junction kept 10 bases outside the gene matches. The CDR3 loop is CASTPPSGLAGTDTQYF. The CDR3 DNA sequence: TGTGCCAGCACCCCACCCTCGGGACTAGCGGGGACAGATACGCAGTATTTT.

This chain connects TRBV4-3 to TRBJ2-3; 13 nucleotides match TRBD2. The length of the CDR3 is 16 residues. Germline CDR1 LGHNA, CDR2 YSLEER. V dropped 4 bases and J dropped 2; count of bases not matched to a gene: 3. CDR3 region: CASSPGLAGYTDTQYF. Here the CDR3 DNA reads TGCGCCAGCAGCCCGGGACTAGCGGGGTACACAGATACGCAGTATTTT.

This clonotype was counted a few times. The gene calls are TRBV4-1 and TRBJ2-2; TRBD2 might be the D (7 bases). Germline CDR1 MGHRA, CDR2 YSYEKL. With 1 base removed from V and 7 bases from J, the gap between germline ends came to 22 bases. This CDR3 is built from 18 residues. CDR3 coding DNA: TGCGCCAGCAGCCAAGGGATGGTTCTTGGCGGGGGACACGGGGAGCTGTTTTTT. As protein: CASSQGMVLGGGHGELFF.

About this clonotype: At one boundary the junction diverges from the germline segment, which might be a read error. This sequence joins TRBV7-9 and TRBJ2-1; 9 positions match TRBD2. Germline V gene lookup returns CDR1 SEHNR and CDR2 FQNEAQ (reference sequence). The CDR3 runs 12 residues. The CDR3 bases are TGCTTATGCGGGGGGGCCTACAATGAGCAGTTCTTC. Translation gives CLCGGAYNEQFF.

The chain carries TRBV27 and TRBJ2-2; no clear D gene. The V gene's germline CDR1 is MNHEY and CDR2 SMNVEV (reference sequence). Trimming took 2 bases from V and 5 from J, leaving 12 bases between them. CDR3 length equals 15 residues. The CDR3 bases are TGTGCCAGCAGTTTAGGGCCCCGTGGGACCGGGGAGCTGTTTTTT. Translation gives CASSLGPRGTGELFF.

This clonotype turned up a few times. The chain uses TRBV6-5 and TRBJ2-7; 10 bases line up with TRBD1. V lost 5 bases to trimming and J lost 4 bases; unmatched junction nucleotides: 5. The CDR3 is made up of 14 amino acids. Germline loops: CDR1 MNHEY, CDR2 SVGAGI. This CDR3 reads CASSESGQGYEQYF. DNA for the CDR3: TGTGCCAGCAGTGAATCGGGACAGGGGTACGAGCAGTACTTC.

The chain combines TRBV7-4 with TRBJ2-5; no clear D gene. The germline CDR1 and CDR2 sequences are SGHVT and SQSDAQ. Trimming stripped 0 bases from V and 2 bases from J, with 7 bases between. There are 14 residues in the CDR3. The CDR3 DNA sequence: TGTGCCAGCAGCTTAGCTTCGGCACAAGAGACCCAGTACTTC. Protein: CASSLASAQETQYF.

This clonotype has only a few counts. The chain employs TRBV6-6 and TRBJ1-5; no firm D call. The CDR3 length is 16 residues. V shed 0 bases and J shed 0 bases, with 9 bases lying between them. The germline CDR1 and CDR2 sequences are MNHNY and SVGAGI (reference sequence). The DNA of the CDR3 is TGTGCCAGCAGTTACTCGGTGGGCTATAGCAATCAGCCCCAGCATTTT. Its translation is CASSYSVGYSNQPQHF.

This clonotype was counted a few times. The chain carries TRBV19 and TRBJ1-4, with D tentatively TRBD1 (5 bases). Germline-derived CDR1 and CDR2 are LNHDA and SQIVND (reference sequence). The germline V and J ends were trimmed by 5 bases and 7 bases, with 17 bases remaining between them. The CDR3 totals 15 residues. The CDR3 reads CASSDRPEILEKLFF. The CDR3 coding sequence is TGTGCCAGTAGTGACAGACCGGAAATTCTTGAAAAACTGTTTTTT.

At least ten counts were recorded for this clonotype. DNA of the CDR3: TGTGCCAGCAGCCAAGGCGGGGGCGCAGATACGCAGTATTTT. Residues: CASSQGGGADTQYF. J is TRBJ2-3 and V is TRBV7-8; D is perhaps TRBD2 (7 bases). V gave up 5 bases and J gave up 4 bases, with 13 bases separating them. The CDR3 loop spans 14 amino acids. Germline lookup yields CDR1 SGHVS and CDR2 FQNEAQ. The full variable domain, rest sourced from reference TRBV7-8 and TRBJ2-3, is GAGVSQSPRYKVAKRGQDVALRCDPISGHVSLFWYQQALGQGPEFLTYFQNEAQLDKSGLPSDRFFAERPEGSVSTLKIQRTQQEDSAVYLCASSQGGGADTQYFGPGTRLTVL.

The chain links TRBV24-1 to TRBJ2-7; D possibly corresponds to TRBD2 (5 bases). This CDR3 is 14 amino acids long. Germline-derived CDR1 and CDR2 are KGHDR and SFDVKD. The V end lost 9 bases, the J end lost 4 bases, and 18 bases lay between the germline ends. The chain's CDR3 is CATHGAGEGYEQYV. In nucleotides, the CDR3 is TGTGCCACCCATGGCGCGGGCGAAGGGTACGAGCAGTACGTC.